These T cell receptor beta chains were read from a single sample in a study of blood T cell repertoires in COVID-19. Some clones are missing from TCRdb's copy, which holds only in-frame ones; the method was immunoSEQ multiplex PCR. The sample has about 200,000 clones, around nine tenths seen once; the top ten hold roughly 1.6%. Sequenced input: peripheral blood. These receptors all stem from a man aged 18 to 30 with active or convalescent COVID-19. Each CDR3 is given with its conserved first and last residue. Fields, in order: CDR3 DNA, CDR3 protein, clone size, J gene, V gene, D gene. The D gene is left open where the match is weak. Clone size appears in some rows only: once, few, many, or a class for an expanded clone.

DNA: TGTGCCAGCAGCCGACCCGGAGGACCTGAAGCTTTCTTT; CDR3: CASSRPGGPEAFF; size: once; J: TRBJ1-1; V: TRBV3-1/TRBV3-2; D: .
DNA: TGTGCCAGCGGGAGTTCCTACAATGAGCAGTTCTTC; CDR3: CASGSSYNEQFF; size: .; J: TRBJ2-1; V: TRBV28; D: .
DNA: TGTGCCAGTAGTATCCTTGCGGGTCATCAGCCCCAGCATTTT; CDR3: CASSILAGHQPQHF; size: .; J: TRBJ1-5; V: TRBV19; D: .
DNA: TGTGCCACCTCCCCGGGGTTTATCGCTGAAGCTTTCTTT; CDR3: CATSPGFIAEAFF; size: once; J: TRBJ1-1; V: TRBV12-3/TRBV12-4; D: .
DNA: TGTGCCAGCAGCAGACTAGCGAGTGAGCAGTTCTTC; CDR3: CASSRLASEQFF; size: .; J: TRBJ2-1; V: TRBV7-9; D: TRBD2
DNA: TGTGCCAGCAGCTTAGTTTCCTGGGGACTTAGCTCCTACAATGAGCAGTTCTTC; CDR3: CASSLVSWGLSSYNEQFF; size: .; J: TRBJ2-1; V: TRBV7-6; D: .
DNA: TGTGCCAGCAGCGTAAGACAGCGCACCGGGGAGCTGTTTTTT; CDR3: CASSVRQRTGELFF; size: .; J: TRBJ2-2; V: TRBV9; D: .
DNA: TGTGCCAGCCGAAGGACAGGGCGAACCGGGGAGCTGTTTTTT; CDR3: CASRRTGRTGELFF; size: .; J: TRBJ2-2; V: TRBV11-2; D: TRBD1
DNA: TGTGCCAGCAGCCAATCCGGGCAGGGGAGCAATCAGCCCCAGCATTTT; CDR3: CASSQSGQGSNQPQHF; size: .; J: TRBJ1-5; V: TRBV16; D: .
DNA: TGTGCCAGCAGTTATAAACACAGTAGCAATCAGCCCCAGCATTTT; CDR3: CASSYKHSSNQPQHF; size: .; J: TRBJ1-5; V: TRBV6-6; D: .
DNA: TGTGCCAGCAGCTTCGCAGAGAACACTGAAGCTTTCTTT; CDR3: CASSFAENTEAFF; size: .; J: TRBJ1-1; V: TRBV5-8; D: .
DNA: TGTGCCAGCAGGACACACAGCGGGAACGACGGGCAGTATTTT; CDR3: CASRTHSGNDGQYF; size: .; J: TRBJ2-3; V: TRBV3-1/TRBV3-2; D: TRBD2
DNA: TGTGCCAGCGCCACTAGCGTGGAGCAGTACTTC; CDR3: CASATSVEQYF; size: .; J: TRBJ2-7; V: TRBV2; D: TRBD2
DNA: TGTGCCAGCAGCTTAGCGACAGGGTTTGCAGATACGCAGTATTTT; CDR3: CASSLATGFADTQYF; size: .; J: TRBJ2-3; V: TRBV11-2; D: TRBD1
DNA: TGTGCCATCAGCGGGGGACCCACTGAAGCTTTCTTT; CDR3: CAISGGPTEAFF; size: .; J: TRBJ1-1; V: TRBV10-3; D: .
DNA: TGTGCCACAAAGTATAGAGGGCGGGAACGCGAGCAGTACTTC; CDR3: CATKYRGREREQYF; size: .; J: TRBJ2-7; V: TRBV6-5; D: .
DNA: TGTGCCAGCAGCTTGGCCGGCCAGGGCTTGTACGAGCAGTACTTC; CDR3: CASSLAGQGLYEQYF; size: .; J: TRBJ2-7; V: TRBV5-5; D: .
DNA: TGTGCCAGCAGCTTAGCGGATTCGGAGTCACCCCTCCACTTT; CDR3: CASSLADSESPLHF; size: few; J: TRBJ1-6; V: TRBV7-6; D: .
DNA: TGTGCCAGCAGCTTAGCTAGTACAGGGAACACTGAAGCTTTCTTT; CDR3: CASSLASTGNTEAFF; size: .; J: TRBJ1-1; V: TRBV11-2; D: .
DNA: TGTGCCAGCAGCCCCTCCCCGTGGGCTCGATATGGCTACACCTTC; CDR3: CASSPSPWARYGYTF; size: .; J: TRBJ1-2; V: TRBV6-4; D: .
DNA: TGCGCCAGCAGCGTCGGACAGTTAAACATTCAGTACTTC; CDR3: CASSVGQLNIQYF; size: .; J: TRBJ2-4; V: TRBV10-2; D: .
DNA: TGCGCCAGCAGCCCGGGACAGGGCGTAGAGGGGACTGAAGCTTTCTTT; CDR3: CASSPGQGVEGTEAFF; size: few; J: TRBJ1-1; V: TRBV5-1; D: TRBD1
DNA: TGCGCCAGCAGCTTGCAGAACGAGCAGTTCTTC; CDR3: CASSLQNEQFF; size: .; J: TRBJ2-1; V: TRBV5-1; D: .
DNA: TGTGCCAGCAGTTACGAGGGACAGCTAGGCAATCAGCCCCAGCATTTT; CDR3: CASSYEGQLGNQPQHF; size: .; J: TRBJ1-5; V: TRBV6-5; D: TRBD1
DNA: TGTGCCATCCAGTCGGGAACGAACACCGGGGAGCTGTTTTTT; CDR3: CAIQSGTNTGELFF; size: .; J: TRBJ2-2; V: TRBV10-3; D: .
DNA: TGTGCCTGGAGTACTTACGGGACAGCCTATGGCTACACCTTC; CDR3: CAWSTYGTAYGYTF; size: .; J: TRBJ1-2; V: TRBV30; D: TRBD1
DNA: TGTGCCAGCAGTCGGACTAGAGGCACAGATACGCAGTATTTT; CDR3: CASSRTRGTDTQYF; size: .; J: TRBJ2-3; V: TRBV6-2/TRBV6-3; D: TRBD2
DNA: TGTGCCAGCAGTTACATGGGACAGCACAATGAGCAGTTCTTC; CDR3: CASSYMGQHNEQFF; size: .; J: TRBJ2-1; V: TRBV6-6; D: TRBD1
DNA: TGCGCCAGCAGCTGGACTAGCGGGACAATCGCAGATACGCAGTATTTT; CDR3: CASSWTSGTIADTQYF; size: .; J: TRBJ2-3; V: TRBV5-1; D: TRBD2
DNA: TGTGCCAGCACATCAAGCTCCCGCGGAAACACCATATATTTT; CDR3: CASTSSSRGNTIYF; size: few; J: TRBJ1-3; V: TRBV6-5; D: .
DNA: TGTGCCAGCAGTCTTCAGGGGGATGGCTACACCTTC; CDR3: CASSLQGDGYTF; size: .; J: TRBJ1-2; V: TRBV12-3/TRBV12-4; D: TRBD1
DNA: TGTGCCAGCAGTGCCCAGCCGGGACAGACAAGAAACACCATATATTTT; CDR3: CASSAQPGQTRNTIYF; size: .; J: TRBJ1-3; V: TRBV6-1; D: TRBD1
DNA: TGTGCCAGCGGATTGGGTCTCTCACGACAGGACTTAGATGGCTACACCTTC; CDR3: CASGLGLSRQDLDGYTF; size: .; J: TRBJ1-2; V: TRBV28; D: .